The 9 T cell receptor beta chains reported below all come from one sample, sequenced in a study of blood T cell repertoires in COVID-19. Profiling relied on immunoSEQ multiplex PCR, and the TCRdb table lists in-frame clones only, not all of them. Among about 290,000 clones, under 90% were seen once, and the ten largest hold 0.94%. Material: peripheral blood. The source of these receptors is a woman in her forties who had recovered from COVID-19.

The rearrangement joins TRBV18 to TRBJ1-1; TRBD1 matches 7 bases. After removal of 3 bases from V and 0 bases from J, the junction contained 4 bases not matched to a gene. This CDR3 comprises 15 residues. Germline V gene data show CDR1 as KGHSH and CDR2 as LQKENI. The CDR3 DNA reads as TGTGCCAGCTCACCGAAGACAGGGATGAACACTGAAGCTTTCTTT. Translating it yields CASSPKTGMNTEAFF.

This sequence joins TRBV10-2 and TRBJ2-3; TRBD1 matches 9 bases. Germline CDR1 and CDR2: WSHSY and SAAADI. The CDR3 is 14 amino acids. Trimming cost V 3 bases and J 3 bases; bases outside gene matches: 1. CDR3 protein: CASSEQGATDTQYF. The CDR3 coding sequence is TGCGCCAGCAGTGAACAGGGGGCAACAGATACGCAGTATTTT.

This clone was seen a single time. This specimen includes other DNA sequences encoding the same CDR3. V and J are TRBV29-1 and TRBJ2-5; 9 bases are shared with TRBD1. The CDR3 has 12 residues. CDR1 is SQVTM, CDR2 ANQGSEA, per germline. V lost 5 bases and J lost 5; bases outside the gene matches: 3. The CDR3 bases are TGCAGCGTTCGGACAGGGGTCGAGACCCAGTACTTC. The encoded protein is CSVRTGVETQYF. The whole variable domain, remainder taken from reference TRBV29-1 and TRBJ2-5, is SAVISQKPSRDICQRGTSLTIQCQVDSQVTMMFWYRQQPGQSLTLIATANQGSEATYESGFVIDKFPISRPNLTFSTLTVSNMSPEDSSIYLCSVRTGVETQYFGPGTRLLVL.

The genes are TRBV7-2 and TRBJ1-6, with D uncertain. CDR1 and CDR2 (germline): SGHTA, FQGNSA. Trimming stripped 7 bases from V and 3 bases from J, with 10 bases between. This CDR3 spans 14 amino acids. The DNA for the CDR3 is TGTGCCAGCAACCCCGGGGACTATAATTCACCCCTCCACTTT. It specifies CASNPGDYNSPLHF. The variable domain in full, with the rest retrieved from reference TRBV7-2 and TRBJ1-6, is GAGVSQSPSNKVTEKGKDVELRCDPISGHTALYWYRQSLGQGLEFLIYFQGNSAPDKSGLPSDRFSAERTGGSVSTLTIQRTQQEDSAVYLCASNPGDYNSPLHFGNGTRLTVT.

This chain connects TRBV5-4 to TRBJ2-7, with 8 bases lining up with TRBD1. Trimming took 3 bases from V and 5 from J; bases not matched to a gene: 13. This CDR3 has 16 amino acids. Per the germline V gene, CDR1 is SGHNT and CDR2 is YYREEE (reference sequence). The CDR3 DNA reads TGTGCCAGCAGCTCCCGCCGGACAGGGTTACCCCACGAGCAGTACTTC. It is translated as CASSSRRTGLPHEQYF.

This clone was detected once. Other DNA sequences of this sample code for an identical CDR3. This chain links TRBV10-3 with TRBJ1-5, with 7 bases identical to TRBD1. Trimming at V came to 2 bases and at J to 2 bases, leaving 0 bases not matched to a gene. The CDR3 sequence is 14 residues long. Looked up from germline, CDR1 is ENHRY and CDR2 is SYGVKD. The CDR3 DNA follows: TGTGCCATCAGTGAGGGACAGGGCAATCAGCCCCAGCATTTT. Amino acid sequence: CAISEGQGNQPQHF.

The chain uses TRBV4-1 and TRBJ2-7, with a possible D match to TRBD1 (7 bases). Germline CDR1 and CDR2: MGHRA and YSYEKL. Between the trimmed V and J ends, which lost 0 bases and 0 bases, there was a span of 12 bases. The CDR3 loop spans 16 amino acids. The CDR3 nucleotides read TGCGCCAGCAGCCAAGACCCTCAGGGGGGCTCCTACGAGCAGTACTTC. Its protein is CASSQDPQGGSYEQYF.

A word on this clone: The sample holds other DNA sequences that translate to the same CDR3. This chain connects TRBV6-1 to TRBJ2-7, with 7 bases aligning to TRBD2. The CDR3 length is 13 residues. V shed 3 bases and J 4 bases; nucleotides not matched to a gene: 3. Germline CDR1 reads MNHNS; CDR2 reads SASEGT. CDR3 residues: CASSEASGYEQYF. CDR3 DNA sequence: TGTGCCAGCAGTGAGGCTAGCGGTTACGAGCAGTACTTC.

V and J are TRBV24-1 and TRBJ2-1; D might be TRBD1 (6 bases). The germline V gene has CDR1 KGHDR and CDR2 SFDVKD. The CDR3 is 17 amino acids. V lost 3 bases and J 0 bases, leaving 14 bases between the germline ends. CDR3 region: CATSDQSRGLSYNEQFF. DNA for the CDR3: TGTGCCACCAGTGATCAAAGCAGGGGCCTCTCCTACAATGAGCAGTTCTTC.